One sample yielded the 26 T cell receptor beta chains listed below, sequenced in a study of T cells after yellow fever vaccination. TCRdb used MiXCR to reprocess the 5' RACE reads, holding one entry per CDR3 protein. In the table there are some 97,000 distinct CDR3 sequences, about 5.8% of which are singletons. The sample in question was CD8+ T cells sorted from PBMCs, obtained 10 days after the yellow fever booster vaccination. The origin of the receptors is a man younger than 35 who received the YFV17D yellow fever vaccine.

This clonotype was counted a few times. This sequence joins TRBV5-8 and TRBJ2-3; 9 nucleotides line up with TRBD2. This CDR3 comprises 20 residues. Germline CDR1 reads SGHTS; CDR2 reads YDEGEE. Trimming removed 9 bases from V and 4 bases from J; junction bases left unmatched: 27. The CDR3 sequence is CANDLPRGGGARSLADTQYF. CDR3 DNA sequence: TGTGCCAACGACCTCCCCCGGGGCGGGGGGGCCCGTAGTTTAGCAGATACGCAGTATTTT.

The gene calls are TRBV6-2 or TRBV6-3 and TRBJ2-7, with D perhaps TRBD1 (5 bases). CDR1 and CDR2 (germline): MNHEY, SVGEGT. Trimming cost V 4 bases and J 7 bases, with 8 bases left between them. This CDR3 has 11 residues. DNA for the CDR3: TGTGCCAGCAGTTCAGGGATGGAGCAGTACTTC. Amino acid sequence: CASSSGMEQYF.

The rearrangement uses TRBV6-5 and TRBJ2-7; D is unresolved. Looked up from germline, CDR1 is MNHEY and CDR2 is SVGAGI. Between the trimmed V and J ends, which lost 0 bases and 2 bases, there was a span of 2 bases. This CDR3 region has 12 residues. CDR3 coding DNA: TGTGCCAGCAGTTACTCTCCCTACGAGCAGTACTTC. This encodes CASSYSPYEQYF.

This clonotype was counted at least ten times. The CDR3 protein is CASSLTGSGYTF. For the CDR3, the DNA is TGTGCCAGCAGCTTGACAGGGAGTGGCTACACCTTC. The chain recombines TRBV7-8 with TRBJ1-2, with 7 bases lining up with TRBD1. In germline, CDR1 is SGHVS, CDR2 FQNEAQ. V lost 3 bases to trimming and J lost 7 bases; unmatched junction nucleotides: 2. The CDR3 consists of 12 residues.

This clonotype has a handful of counts. The chain links TRBV7-9 to TRBJ2-3; D is undetermined. Germline CDR1 is SEHNR and CDR2 is FQNEAQ (reference sequence). Trimming stripped 1 base from V and 6 bases from J, with 11 bases between. The CDR3 consists of 14 residues. The CDR3 loop is CASSLVQGWDTQYF. Here the CDR3 DNA reads TGTGCCAGCAGCTTAGTTCAAGGTTGGGATACGCAGTATTTT.

V gene TRBV3-1 combines with J gene TRBJ2-1; D uncertain. The CDR3 has 13 amino acids. Looked up from germline, CDR1 is LGHDT and CDR2 is YNNKEL (reference sequence). V lost 0 bases and J lost 6, with 6 bases in between. For the CDR3, the DNA is TGTGCCAGCAGCCAAGAAGTCAGCAATGAGCAGTTCTTC. The encoded protein is CASSQEVSNEQFF.

In this sample, this clonotype turned up a few times. V gene TRBV5-6 combines with J gene TRBJ2-7, with 7 bases matching TRBD1. The V segment lost 2 bases and the J segment 3 bases; nucleotides outside the gene matches: 5. The germline V gene encodes CDR1 SGHDT and CDR2 YYEEEE. The length of the CDR3 is 14 residues. The CDR3 DNA sequence: TGTGCCAGCAGCTTCGAGGGGGCTTACTACGAGCAGTACTTC. The encoded protein is CASSFEGAYYEQYF.

This clonotype was counted a few times. The chain is built from TRBV2 and TRBJ2-3; D unresolved. The germline V gene encodes CDR1 SNHLY and CDR2 FYNNEI. The CDR3 runs 17 residues. V was cut by 1 base and J by 4 bases, with 18 bases left in between. This CDR3 reads CASSEGAAAIGSDTQYF. The CDR3 region has the DNA TGTGCCAGCAGTGAAGGGGCAGCCGCTATAGGGTCAGATACGCAGTATTTT.

The chain uses TRBV28 and TRBJ1-6; D possibly corresponds to TRBD1 (5 bases). Germline V gene data show CDR1 as MDHEN and CDR2 as SYDVKM. Trimming shortened V by 5 bases and J by 12 bases, and 11 bases separated the two germline ends. The CDR3 loop spans 12 amino acids. The CDR3 sequence: CASSGPRGPLHF. The CDR3 DNA is TGTGCCAGCAGTGGTCCGAGGGGACCCCTCCACTTT. The entire variable domain, with the rest obtained from reference TRBV28 and TRBJ1-6, is as follows: DVKVTQSSRYLVKRTGEKVFLECVQDMDHENMFWYRQDPGLGLRLIYFSYDVKMKEKGDIPEGYSVSREKKERFSLILESASTNQTSMYLCASSGPRGPLHFGNGTRLTVT.

This clonotype occurred a few times. The chain is built from TRBV15 and TRBJ2-7, with 7 bases matching TRBD1. The CDR3 is made up of 14 amino acids. The V and J ends lost 4 bases and 5 bases, in that order; junction bases with no gene match: 8. Per the germline V gene, CDR1 is LNHNV and CDR2 is YYDKDF (reference sequence). The CDR3 sequence: CATSKETGLHEQYV. In nucleotides, the CDR3 is TGTGCCACCAGCAAAGAGACAGGGCTCCACGAGCAGTACGTC.

The J gene is TRBJ1-4, the V gene TRBV7-9; D remains ambiguous. Trimming took off 5 bases at V and 0 bases at J, with 7 bases between the two ends. CDR3 size: 14 residues. Germline V gene sequence: CDR1 SEHNR, CDR2 FQNEAQ (reference sequence). The CDR3 loop reads CASSPTATNEKLFF. In nucleotides, the CDR3 is TGTGCCAGCAGCCCGACTGCAACTAATGAAAAACTGTTTTTT.

The table lists this clonotype with a few counts. The V and J genes are TRBV5-5 and TRBJ2-5, with 8 nucleotides matching TRBD1. The V and J ends lost 4 bases and 5 bases, in that order; junction bases with no gene match: 13. The CDR3 is 16 amino acids. Germline V gene sequence: CDR1 SGHKS, CDR2 YYEKEE (reference sequence). The CDR3 bases are TGTGCCAGCAGCCGCCCTCTCAGGGGGCGCATCGAGACCCAGTACTTC. Amino acids: CASSRPLRGRIETQYF.

This clonotype showed up many times. The chain uses TRBV19 and TRBJ2-1; unclear D gene. This CDR3 spans 13 amino acids. From germline, CDR1 is LNHDA and CDR2 SQIVND (reference sequence). Between the trimmed V and J ends, which lost 4 bases and 7 bases, there was a span of 11 bases. CDR3 nucleotides: TGTGCCAGTAGTAGGGCCAGCTGGAATGAGCAGTTCTTC. Translating gives CASSRASWNEQFF.

The chain has TRBV10-3 and TRBJ2-7; D tentatively reads TRBD1 or TRBD2 (5 bases each). The germline V gene has CDR1 ENHRY and CDR2 SYGVKD. V lost 10 bases and J 3 bases, leaving 16 bases between the germline ends. There are 13 residues in the CDR3. CDR3 DNA sequence: TGTGCCACCCGTGACAGCGGCGTCTACGAGCAGTACGTC. Amino acid sequence: CATRDSGVYEQYV.

The sample holds a few counts of this clonotype. The chain links TRBV5-1 to TRBJ1-6; no clear D gene. Looked up from germline, CDR1 is SGHRS and CDR2 is YFSETQ. Trimming shortened V by 1 base and J by 8 bases, and 13 bases separated the two germline ends. The CDR3 runs to 15 residues. CDR3 in DNA: TGCGCCAGCAGCTTGTGGGGAGGCGAGGATTCACCCCTCCACTTT. Translated: CASSLWGGEDSPLHF.

This clonotype turned up a few times. The gene calls are TRBV6-5 and TRBJ2-7; D possibly corresponds to TRBD1 (5 bases). The CDR3 loop spans 11 amino acids. Trimming removed 10 bases at V and 5 bases at J, with 12 bases between. The germline gives CDR1 MNHEY, CDR2 SVGAGI. The CDR3 loop is CATDSHHEQYF. In DNA, the CDR3 is TGTGCCACCGACAGTCACCACGAGCAGTACTTC.

This clonotype was observed many times. The chain recombines TRBV7-2 with TRBJ2-5; 10 nucleotides agree with TRBD2. J gave up 5 bases and V 5 bases, and 14 bases lay outside the gene matches. The germline CDR1 and CDR2 sequences are SGHTA and FQGNSA. The CDR3 totals 17 residues. This CDR3 reads CASSPTRLAGVGETQYF. The CDR3 DNA reads TGTGCCAGCAGCCCTACCCGTCTAGCGGGGGTTGGGGAGACCCAGTACTTC. The whole variable domain, remainder taken from reference TRBV7-2 and TRBJ2-5, is GAGVSQSPSNKVTEKGKDVELRCDPISGHTALYWYRQSLGQGLEFLIYFQGNSAPDKSGLPSDRFSAERTGGSVSTLTIQRTQQEDSAVYLCASSPTRLAGVGETQYFGPGTRLLVL.

The V call is TRBV4-1, the J call TRBJ1-2, with D unclear. The CDR3 is 14 amino acids. Per the germline V gene, CDR1 is MGHRA and CDR2 is YSYEKL. Trimming cost V 1 base and J 8 bases, with 14 bases left between them. The CDR3 here is CASSQGGGRAGYTF. CDR3 in DNA: TGCGCCAGCAGCCAAGGCGGAGGGCGCGCCGGCTACACCTTC.

The chain combines TRBV10-3 with TRBJ2-7; 9 bases agree with TRBD2. V lost 6 bases, J lost 1 base, and 7 bases stayed unmatched. CDR3 length: 15 amino acids. Germline V gene data show CDR1 as ENHRY and CDR2 as SYGVKD. CDR3 amino acids: CAISLTSGPSYEQYF. CDR3 in DNA: TGTGCCATCAGCTTGACTAGCGGTCCTTCCTACGAGCAGTACTTC.

This clonotype turned up a few times. The gene calls are TRBV4-1 and TRBJ1-1; D is uncertain. Germline assignment: CDR1 MGHRA and CDR2 YSYEKL. The CDR3 spans 14 residues. V lost 1 base and J 4 bases, leaving 10 bases between the germline ends. The CDR3 here is CASSQGAAGTEAFF. The CDR3 bases are TGCGCCAGCAGCCAAGGGGCGGCGGGCACTGAAGCTTTCTTT.

This clonotype was seen repeatedly, ten times or more. This chain connects TRBV12-5 to TRBJ2-1, with 7 nucleotides matching TRBD1. This CDR3 spans 14 amino acids. The V and J ends lost 3 bases and 7 bases, in that order; junction bases with no gene match: 6. Germline values: CDR1 LGHNT, CDR2 FRNRAP. The CDR3 spells CASGFSPRGNEQFF. CDR3 coding DNA: TGTGCTAGTGGTTTCTCTCCCAGGGGGAATGAGCAGTTCTTC.

The chain couples TRBV29-1 to TRBJ1-1, with 7 positions matching TRBD1. Germline lookup yields CDR1 SQVTM and CDR2 ANQGSEA. The J segment lost 6 bases and the V segment lost 6 bases, leaving 4 bases of the junction unmatched. The CDR3 length is 11 residues. The CDR3 protein is CSVVDRAEAFF. The CDR3 DNA reads as TGCAGCGTCGTCGACAGGGCTGAAGCTTTCTTT.

This clonotype was detected a few times. This chain connects TRBV4-1 to TRBJ2-7, with a tentative D call TRBD1 (6 bases). Germline V CDR1 and CDR2: MGHRA, YSYEKL. V was shortened by 1 base and J by 6 bases, with 10 bases between the two germline ends. This CDR3 has 13 amino acids. The CDR3 DNA follows: TGCGCCAGCAGCCAAGGCGGACAGTTCGAGCAGTACTTC. Its translation: CASSQGGQFEQYF.

In its sample, this clonotype was seen a few times. The V call is TRBV10-3, the J call TRBJ2-3, with TRBD2 identical over 8 bases. The CDR3 consists of 14 residues. The trim removed 4 bases at V and 2 bases at J, leaving 2 bases unmatched. Germline-derived CDR1 and CDR2 are ENHRY and SYGVKD. This CDR3 is CAISGAGDTDTQYF. The CDR3 bases are TGTGCCATCAGTGGAGCGGGGGACACAGATACGCAGTATTTT.

The chain joins TRBV29-1 to TRBJ1-2, with D uncertain. The CDR3 consists of 13 residues. Germline V gives CDR1 SQVTM, CDR2 ANQGSEA. V was shortened by 4 bases and J by 6 bases, with 15 bases between the two germline ends. CDR3 sequence reads: CSVVRAVVDGYTF. The DNA of the CDR3 is TGCAGCGTTGTAAGGGCGGTGGTCGATGGCTACACCTTC.

V is TRBV7-9 and J is TRBJ2-2; 12 nucleotides agree with TRBD1. CDR1 and CDR2 (germline): SEHNR, FQNEAQ (reference sequence). This CDR3 spans 20 amino acids. V gave up 5 bases and J gave up 6 bases; unmatched junction bases: 19. The CDR3 is CASSDPLALGQGASAGELFF. The CDR3 region has the DNA TGTGCCAGCAGCGATCCGCTGGCCCTGGGACAGGGGGCGTCAGCCGGGGAGCTGTTTTTT.